This T cell receptor beta chain was obtained from a study of T cells after yellow fever vaccination. Deletions cut 1 base from V and 0 bases from J, with 13 bases between. The CDR3 is made up of 16 amino acids. This clonotype was counted only a few times. TCRdb fed the 5' RACE reads into MiXCR, producing one record per CDR3 protein. Altogether some 350,000 distinct CDR3 sequences are present, roughly 8.7% being singletons, with the ten largest covering about 20%. Sequencing was performed on PBMCs, taken on the day of the first yellow fever vaccination. The genes are TRBV12-3 or TRBV12-4 and TRBJ2-7, with D perhaps TRBD2 (6 bases). The receptor was isolated from a man younger than 35 who received the YFV17D yellow fever vaccine. The CDR3: CASSLGGLSYSYEQYF. CDR3 in DNA: TGTGCCAGCAGTTTAGGGGGACTTTCCTACTCCTACGAGCAGTACTTC.